A single sample is the source of the 2 T cell receptor beta chains below, sequenced in a study of T-cell reconstitution after alpha-beta-depleted transplantation in children (dated by TCRdb to 2015 to 2016). Receptor libraries were prepared by PCR. Data came from an Illumina HiSeq 2500. Molecular barcoding was employed in the preparation of TCR libraries, with unique molecular identifiers being used to normalize TCRbeta repertoire quantification. The raw public data were reprocessed by TCRdb itself: fastp quality trimming at Q25, MiXCR clonotype calling, in-frame beta chains only. Rows are unified per CDR3 protein, each entry keeping the most common DNA and genes. For this sample there are around 93,000 distinct CDR3 sequences; 7.5% to 9.5% appear just once. The ten largest clones capture over 6% of the sample. Sequenced here: PBMCs from the stem cell graft donor, sampled from the stem cell graft. The source of these receptors is a human donor who donated a stem cell graft to a child with congenital amegakaryocytic thrombocytopenia.

This clonotype was recorded many times. The genes are TRBV4-2 and TRBJ1-6; no clear D. This CDR3 contains 15 residues. Germline CDR1 LGHNA, CDR2 YNFKEQ. V was pared by 3 bases and J by 0 bases, with 6 bases between. The CDR3 protein is CASSHLSSYNSPLHF. In DNA, the CDR3 is TGTGCCAGCAGCCATCTGAGCTCCTATAATTCACCCCTCCACTTT.

This clonotype was found a few times. V usage is TRBV18 and J usage is TRBJ1-6; D unclear. Germline assignment: CDR1 KGHSH and CDR2 LQKENI. The CDR3 covers 14 residues. Trimming shortened V by 3 bases and J by 1 base, and 4 bases separated the two germline ends. CDR3 region: CASSPGSYNSPLHF. CDR3 sequence (DNA): TGTGCCAGCTCACCGGGATCCTATAATTCACCCCTCCACTTT.